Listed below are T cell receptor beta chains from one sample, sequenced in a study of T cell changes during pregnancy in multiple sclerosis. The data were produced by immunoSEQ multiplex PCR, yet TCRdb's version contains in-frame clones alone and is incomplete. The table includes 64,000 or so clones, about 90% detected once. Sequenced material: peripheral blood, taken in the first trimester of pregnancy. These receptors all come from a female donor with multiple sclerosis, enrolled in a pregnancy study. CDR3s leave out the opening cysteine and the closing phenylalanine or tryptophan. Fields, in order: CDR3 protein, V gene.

cdr3_aa: ASSPTGLAGSEQY; v_call: TRBV6-5
cdr3_aa: ASMFSGVRLDTQY; v_call: TRBV2
cdr3_aa: ASSHPMGGVAGNTIY; v_call: TRBV4-2
cdr3_aa: ASGTSGNTDTQY; v_call: TRBV4-2
cdr3_aa: ASSSTGSYEQY; v_call: TRBV27
cdr3_aa: SESGGSSFNEQF; v_call: TRBV29-1
cdr3_aa: ASSPLDGRVTEAF; v_call: TRBV18
cdr3_aa: ASTQQGVSYEQY; v_call: TRBV5-5
cdr3_aa: ASSPGLEAGELF; v_call: TRBV9
cdr3_aa: ASSPGTVGTQY; v_call: TRBV9
cdr3_aa: ASSQGLAGDRKQF; v_call: TRBV7-2
cdr3_aa: ASSLTAGGRETQY; v_call: TRBV7-3
cdr3_aa: ASTQGYTGELF; v_call: TRBV7-9
cdr3_aa: ASSLAGGSTDTQY; v_call: TRBV13
cdr3_aa: ASIEAGSTDTQY; v_call: TRBV28
cdr3_aa: ASSPVGIGGRGTEAF; v_call: TRBV11-2
cdr3_aa: ASSEGGFNEKLF; v_call: TRBV7-3
cdr3_aa: ASSIDSGSGETQY; v_call: TRBV19
cdr3_aa: ASSQDRYEQY; v_call: TRBV4-3
cdr3_aa: ATRPYGGYGYT; v_call: TRBV30
cdr3_aa: ASSLVSPGASYEQY; v_call: TRBV7-6
cdr3_aa: ASSPGVDPQNTEAF; v_call: TRBV5-4